These 14 T cell receptor beta chains came from one sample sequenced in a study of identical twins. TCRdb re-derived calls from the 5' RACE reads in MiXCR, one entry per CDR3 protein. In the table there are approximately 210,000 distinct CDR3 sequences, around 10% of which are singletons. What was sequenced was memory (CD45RO+) T cells sorted from blood. The receptors here all came from a woman between 18 and 30 years old in good health.

There are many counts of this clonotype. V gene TRBV3-1 combines with J gene TRBJ1-1, with 7 nucleotides matching TRBD1. The CDR3 runs to 15 residues. CDR1 is LGHDT and CDR2 is YNNKEL in the germline V gene (reference sequence). The V gene end was trimmed by 2 bases and the J gene end by 0 bases; junction bases not matched to a gene: 3. In DNA form, the CDR3 reads TGTGCCAGCAGCCAATTGACAGGGATGAACACTGAAGCTTTCTTT. Protein product: CASSQLTGMNTEAFF.

This clonotype was detected many times. The V and J genes are TRBV12-3 or TRBV12-4 and TRBJ2-3; D remains unclear. CDR3 length equals 12 residues. V lost 3 bases to trimming and J lost 5 bases, with 6 bases between them. For the CDR3, the DNA is TGTGCCAGCAGTTTGTCAGAAGATACGCAGTATTTT. This translates into CASSLSEDTQYF.

The chain employs TRBV20-1 and TRBJ2-7, with D perhaps matching TRBD2 (6 bases). The CDR3 has 15 amino acids. Germline V CDR1 and CDR2: DFQATT, SNEGSKA (reference sequence). V dropped 0 bases and J dropped 3 bases, with 15 bases sitting between them. In nucleotides, the CDR3 is TGCAGTGCTAGAGATCACCGGGGACTGCACTACGAGCAGTACTTC. Its translation is CSARDHRGLHYEQYF.

The V and J genes are TRBV19 and TRBJ2-7, with TRBD1 matching over 7 bases. J gave up 3 bases and V 3 bases, and 8 bases lay outside the gene matches. Per germline, CDR1 LNHDA and CDR2 SQIVND (reference sequence). This CDR3 comprises 15 residues. The CDR3 reads CASSILTGANYEQYF. CDR3 in DNA: TGTGCCAGTAGTATTCTAACAGGGGCGAACTACGAGCAGTACTTC.

V and J are TRBV9 and TRBJ2-1; D may be TRBD2 (6 bases). Trimming took off 0 bases at V and 0 bases at J, with 7 bases between the two ends. The germline CDR1 and CDR2 sequences are SGDLS and YYNGEE. The CDR3 covers 15 residues. The DNA for the CDR3 is TGTGCCAGCAGCGTAGCGGGGGACTCCTACAATGAGCAGTTCTTC. Translated, it gives CASSVAGDSYNEQFF.

The table lists this clonotype with a few counts. The gene calls are TRBV6-1 and TRBJ1-5, with TRBD1 as a possible D gene (5 bases). Trimming stripped 1 base from V and 0 bases from J, with 7 bases between. This CDR3 comprises 15 residues. Per germline, CDR1 MNHNS and CDR2 SASEGT. CDR3 bases: TGTGCCAGCAGTGAAGTGGGGGTTAGCAATCAGCCCCAGCATTTT. It is translated as CASSEVGVSNQPQHF.

The chain employs TRBV7-2 and TRBJ1-5, with TRBD1 matching 7 bases. Germline trimming cut 5 bases from V and 3 bases from J; bases unmatched to any gene: 4. Germline values: CDR1 SGHTA, CDR2 FQGNSA. The CDR3 totals 14 residues. CDR3 in amino acids: CASSPQGVNQPQHF. CDR3 DNA: TGTGCCAGCAGCCCCCAGGGGGTCAATCAGCCCCAGCATTTT.

In its sample, this clonotype was seen a few times. The rearrangement joins TRBV30 to TRBJ2-1; 11 nucleotides line up with TRBD2. V was clipped by 3 bases and J by 8 bases; unmatched bases: 6. Germline loops: CDR1 GTSNPN, CDR2 SVGIG (reference sequence). CDR3 length: 14 residues. For the CDR3, the DNA is TGTGCCTGGAGGGTAGCGGGAGGGCCGCATGAGCAGTTCTTC. Translated, it gives CAWRVAGGPHEQFF.

This clonotype was found a few times. V gene TRBV7-2 combines with J gene TRBJ2-1; D gene uncertain. The germline V gene has CDR1 SGHTA and CDR2 FQGNSA. The CDR3 covers 13 residues. Trimming removed 3 bases at V and 10 bases at J, with 13 bases between. This CDR3 is CASSLTSLLEQFF. CDR3 nucleotide sequence: TGTGCCAGCAGCTTGACGAGCCTCCTCGAGCAGTTCTTC.

This clonotype was counted a few times. This chain connects TRBV20-1 to TRBJ1-2; D ambiguous. V was cut by 3 bases and J by 4 bases, with 12 bases left in between. CDR1 and CDR2 (germline): DFQATT, SNEGSKA (reference sequence). The CDR3 covers 13 residues. The CDR3 sequence is CSARGSAGYGYTF. The DNA of the CDR3 is TGCAGTGCTAGGGGGTCGGCTGGCTATGGCTACACCTTC.

A few counts support this clonotype. V is TRBV3-1 and J is TRBJ2-4; D could derive from TRBD1 or TRBD2 (5 bases each). Trimming shortened V by 4 bases and J by 7 bases, and 8 bases separated the two germline ends. From germline, CDR1 is LGHDT and CDR2 YNNKEL (reference sequence). The CDR3 contains 12 residues. CDR3 loop: CASSRDPNIQYF. In nucleotides, the CDR3 is TGTGCCAGCAGCCGGGACCCCAACATTCAGTACTTC.

The J gene is TRBJ2-3, the V gene TRBV7-2; D not resolved. V was pared by 5 bases and J by 2 bases, with 11 bases between. This CDR3 has 14 amino acids. CDR1 SGHTA and CDR2 FQGNSA come from the germline V gene. The CDR3, as DNA: TGTGCCAGCAGCCAAACAGCTATCACAGATACGCAGTATTTT. Translated, it gives CASSQTAITDTQYF.

This clonotype appeared a few times. The chain joins TRBV12-3 or TRBV12-4 to TRBJ2-4; 9 nucleotides agree with TRBD1. The CDR3 is 14 residues long. With V trimmed by 8 bases and J by 2 bases, 4 bases remained unmatched. The CDR3 DNA follows: TGTGCCAGCCGACAGGGGGGGACCAAAAACATTCAGTACTTC. Translated, it gives CASRQGGTKNIQYF.

The chain couples TRBV7-8 to TRBJ2-1; D is perhaps TRBD2 (5 bases). Germline V gene data show CDR1 as SGHVS and CDR2 as FQNEAQ. This CDR3 has 14 residues. V was cut by 7 bases and J by 7 bases, with 17 bases left in between. The DNA for the CDR3 is TGTGCCAGCAAGAAACGTGGGAGTGGTAATGAGCAGTTCTTC. Protein product: CASKKRGSGNEQFF.